This T cell receptor (beta chain) derives from a study of blood T cells in healthy people across ages. Peripheral blood, roughly 11 milliliters per donor, was collected. The CDR3 contains 13 residues. Per germline, CDR1 LGHDT and CDR2 YNNKEL (reference sequence). V was cut by 8 bases and J by 10 bases, with 18 bases left in between. The second PCR ran roughly 6 to 12 cycles with a sample-barcoded 5' primer and J-beta primers. TCRdb itself ran the 5' RACE reads through MiXCR, one entry per CDR3 protein. The sample records 800,000 to 1,000,000 distinct CDR3 sequences, around 48% being singletons. V usage is TRBV3-1 and J usage is TRBJ2-1; the D is unclear. The TCR was taken from a man aged 25 to 45 in good health. Sequenced material: blood. The CDR3 sequence: CASALTVFMEQFF. Here the CDR3 DNA reads TGTGCCAGCGCCCTAACCGTTTTTATGGAGCAGTTCTTC.